The sequence of this T cell receptor (beta chain) was determined in a study of tumor and adjacent non-tumor tissue in lung cancer. Study background: There were 11 to 13 adenocarcinoma, 2 squamous cell carcinoma and 1 small cell lung cancer cases. On average, productive TCRbeta reads reached about 4.17 million per sample.

The library came from three nested PCR rounds adapted from ARM-PCR protocols. TCRdb used MiXCR to reprocess the multiplex PCR reads, holding one entry per CDR3 protein. Of fewer than 150,000 distinct CDR3 sequences in the sample, about 71% were seen once. Concerning this clonotype itself: The antigen remains undetermined. Since a much larger clone is just one base distant, this may be a read error.

This sample's RNA came from whole unsorted tissue. Findings of the study overall: Normal lung showed higher cumulative top 100 clone frequency than tumor.

The CDR3 loop spans 14 amino acids. From germline, CDR1 is DFQATT and CDR2 SNEGSKA (reference sequence). This chain links TRBV20-1 with TRBJ2-1, with 8 positions matching TRBD2. The TCR originated in a man aged 55-75 years with small cell lung cancer. Sequencing was performed on lung tumor tissue. The CDR3 DNA follows: TGCAATGTTGCAAGGAGCGGGAGTAACCGTGAGCAGTTCTTC. Protein product: CNVARSGSNREQFF.